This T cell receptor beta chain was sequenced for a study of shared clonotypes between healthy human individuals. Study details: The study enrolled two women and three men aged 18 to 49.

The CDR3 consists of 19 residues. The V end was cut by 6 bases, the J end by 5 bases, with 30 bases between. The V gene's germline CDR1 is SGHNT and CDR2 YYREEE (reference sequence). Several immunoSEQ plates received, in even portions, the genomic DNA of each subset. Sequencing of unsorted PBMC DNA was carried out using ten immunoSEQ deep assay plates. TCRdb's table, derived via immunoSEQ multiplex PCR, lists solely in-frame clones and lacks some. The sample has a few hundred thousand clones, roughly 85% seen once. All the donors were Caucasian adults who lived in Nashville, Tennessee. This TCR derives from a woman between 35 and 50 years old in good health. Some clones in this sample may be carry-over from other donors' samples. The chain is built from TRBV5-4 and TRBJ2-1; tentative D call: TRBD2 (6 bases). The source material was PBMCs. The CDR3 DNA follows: TGTGCCAGCACCCCGGCCCCCTGGCGGGGAACTCTCCTGGACAATGAGCAGTTCTTC. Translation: CASTPAPWRGTLLDNEQFF.